The 7 T cell receptor beta chains below come from one sample, sequenced in a study of cytomegalovirus exposure and HLA in healthy donors. Primers: 60 Vbeta forward and 13 Jbeta reverse. Repertoires were generated with immunoSEQ multiplex PCR, while TCRdb's copy carries only in-frame clones and drops some. This sample has approximately 190,000 clones; over 65% occur once, and the top ten carry over 2.5%. The sample was PBMCs. The source of these receptors is a woman aged 45-60 years in good health and CMV-seropositive.

The chain carries TRBV10-1 and TRBJ2-2; 12 bases are shared with TRBD2. The CDR3 contains 16 residues. The germline gives CDR1 WNHNN, CDR2 SYGVQD (reference sequence). With V trimmed by 6 bases and J by 7 bases, 9 bases remained unmatched. CDR3 in amino acids: CASSPGLAGRIGELFF. In nucleotides, the CDR3 is TGCGCCAGCAGCCCAGGACTAGCGGGGAGGATCGGGGAGCTGTTTTTT.

The gene calls are TRBV4-3 and TRBJ2-3; the match to TRBD2 covers 7 bases. The germline V gene encodes CDR1 LGHNA and CDR2 YSLEER. The trim removed 4 bases at V and 3 bases at J, leaving 10 bases unmatched. This CDR3 is built from 16 residues. Here the CDR3 reads CASSPGRRARTDTQYF. The DNA of the CDR3 is TGCGCCAGCAGCCCCGGGAGGAGGGCTCGAACAGATACGCAGTATTTT.

The chain combines TRBV21-1 with TRBJ2-1; the table's D call, TRBD2, has no DNA check behind it. TRBV21-1 is an annotated pseudogene. The CDR3 consists of 16 residues. The CDR3 protein is CASSKGDSGKWHEQFF. DNA for the CDR3: TGTGCCAGCAGCAAAGGGGATAGCGGGAAGTGGCATGAGCAGTTCTTC.

The rearrangement uses TRBV2 and TRBJ1-1; no clear D. Germline V CDR1 and CDR2: SNHLY, FYNNEI. V was trimmed by 4 bases and J by 4 bases, leaving 10 bases between them. CDR3 length equals 13 residues. As DNA, the CDR3 is TGTGCCAGCAGTGTGGAGGAAAGCACTGAAGCTTTCTTT. It codes for CASSVEESTEAFF.

This chain uses TRBV7-9 with TRBJ2-1, with 9 bases identical to TRBD2. This CDR3 is built from 15 residues. Losses at the gene ends were 5 bases for V and 2 bases for J; bases not matched to a gene: 4. Germline V lookup: CDR1 SEHNR, CDR2 FQNEAQ (reference sequence). CDR3 DNA: TGTGCCAGCAGCCGCGGGGGGGCCACCTACAATGAGCAGTTCTTC. Translation gives CASSRGGATYNEQFF.

The chain couples TRBV7-9 to TRBJ2-5, with 10 bases identical to TRBD2. The CDR3 length is 14 residues. CDR1 and CDR2 from the germline V gene are SEHNR and FQNEAQ (reference sequence). With V trimmed by 5 bases and J by 2 bases, 2 bases remained unmatched. The CDR3 is CASSPTSGQETQYF. The CDR3 DNA reads TGTGCCAGCAGCCCGACTAGCGGGCAAGAGACCCAGTACTTC.

The rearrangement uses TRBV5-5 and TRBJ1-1; D is uncertain. Germline V gene data show CDR1 as SGHKS and CDR2 as YYEKEE (reference sequence). Trimming took 0 bases from V and 7 from J, leaving 16 bases between them. There are 15 residues in the CDR3. This CDR3 is CASSLVGEGVGEAFF. The CDR3 nucleotides are TGTGCCAGCAGCTTGGTCGGGGAGGGCGTCGGTGAAGCTTTCTTT.